This T cell receptor (beta chain) came from a study of T cell changes during pregnancy in multiple sclerosis. Germline values: CDR1 LGHNA, CDR2 YNFKEQ. V shed 0 bases and J shed 2 bases, with 11 bases lying between them. The CDR3 length is 15 residues. Produced via immunoSEQ multiplex PCR; TCRdb's table is partial and in-frame only. The table includes 30,000 to 45,000 clones, around 90% detected once. The sample was CD4+ T cells from peripheral blood mononuclear cells, taken before pregnancy. This chain connects TRBV4-2 to TRBJ2-7, with a tentative D call TRBD1 (6 bases). The clonotype comes from a female donor with multiple sclerosis, enrolled in a pregnancy study. CDR3 amino acids: CASSQDPTGAYEQYF. CDR3 DNA: TGTGCCAGCAGCCAAGATCCGACAGGAGCCTACGAGCAGTACTTC.